This T cell receptor (beta chain) is drawn from a study of identifying expanded T cells in peripheral blood. Points from the study as a whole: Differentially abundant clones: roughly 1.2 between replicates, approximately 16 at around 2 weeks, under 25 at four. Variance in clone template counts between approximately 2-week samples significantly increased with total template count across all healthy donors.

The CDR3 consists of 13 residues. The germline V and J ends were trimmed by 2 bases and 5 bases, with 8 bases remaining between them. Per the germline V gene, CDR1 is SGHDT and CDR2 is YYEEEE. Assay: immunoSEQ multiplex PCR; the TCRdb copy retains only in-frame clones and omits some. The sample carries about 98,000 clones, around 88% recorded once. No infections or other immune events were documented during collection. This clone turned up a few times. No antigen is known for it. The chain uses TRBV5-6 and TRBJ1-5; D gene ambiguous. This TCR was recovered from a person aged 18 to 69 in good health. Input material: blood. CDR3 bases: TGTGCCAGCAGCTTCGACCTGGATCAGCCCCAGCATTTT. It specifies CASSFDLDQPQHF. Filled out from reference TRBV5-6 and TRBJ1-5, the complete variable domain reads DAGVTQSPTHLIKTRGQQVTLRCSPKSGHDTVSWYQQALGQGPQFIFQYYEEEERQRGNFPDRFSGHQFPNYSSELNVNALLLGDSALYLCASSFDLDQPQHFGDGTRLSIL.